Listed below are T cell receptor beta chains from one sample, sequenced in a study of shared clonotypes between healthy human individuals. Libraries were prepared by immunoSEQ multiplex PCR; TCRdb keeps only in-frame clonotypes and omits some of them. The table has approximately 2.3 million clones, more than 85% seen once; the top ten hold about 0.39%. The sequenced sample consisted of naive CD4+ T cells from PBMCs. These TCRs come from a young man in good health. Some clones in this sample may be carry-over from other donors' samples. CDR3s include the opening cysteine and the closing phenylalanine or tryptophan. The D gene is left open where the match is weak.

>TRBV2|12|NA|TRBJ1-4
CASSGDQGKLFF
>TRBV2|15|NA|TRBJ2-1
CASSSLGSSYNEQFF
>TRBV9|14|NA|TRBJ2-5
CASSPMGGLETQYF
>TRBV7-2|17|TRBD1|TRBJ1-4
CASSPGQGAGANEKLFF
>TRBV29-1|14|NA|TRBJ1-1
CSVGSVLSDTEAFF
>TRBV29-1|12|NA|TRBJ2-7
CSVLVWSYEQYF
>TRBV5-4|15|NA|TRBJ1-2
CASSLGPLQGPGYTF
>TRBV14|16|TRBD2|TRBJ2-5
CASSQRLPSGGETQYF
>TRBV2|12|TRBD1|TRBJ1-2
CASSAQGYGYTF
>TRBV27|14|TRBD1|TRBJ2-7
CASSPRTGSYEQYF
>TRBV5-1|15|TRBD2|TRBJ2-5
CASSHGTSAEETQYF
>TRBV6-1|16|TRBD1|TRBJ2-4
CASSEPYRGRENIQYF
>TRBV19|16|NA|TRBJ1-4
CASSMGPDIDNEKLFF
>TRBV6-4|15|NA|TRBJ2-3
CASSDSPRAADTQYF
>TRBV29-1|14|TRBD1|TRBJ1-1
CSVENRGRNTEAFF
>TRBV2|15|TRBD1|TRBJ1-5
CASSGRTGSNQPQHF
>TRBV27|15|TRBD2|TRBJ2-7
CASSLSSGSSYEQYF
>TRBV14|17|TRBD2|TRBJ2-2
CASSRYSSGRDTGELFF
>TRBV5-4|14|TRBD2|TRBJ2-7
CASSLAGDVYEQYF
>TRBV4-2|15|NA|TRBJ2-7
CASSQEDSRRAQQYF
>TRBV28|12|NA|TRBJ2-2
CASKRGTGELFF
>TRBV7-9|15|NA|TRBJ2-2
CASSSTGLGPEELFF